This entry describes one T cell receptor (beta chain). The data belong to a study of T cell changes during pregnancy in multiple sclerosis. The length of the CDR3 is 18 residues. The V and J ends lost 2 bases and 2 bases respectively, with 21 bases between them. Germline-derived CDR1 and CDR2 are SEHNR and FQNEAQ (reference sequence). TCRdb's table, derived via immunoSEQ multiplex PCR, lists solely in-frame clones and lacks some. This sample has about 79,000 clones, with 90% to 95% found just once. Sequencing was performed on peripheral blood, taken in the second trimester of pregnancy. The chain recombines TRBV7-9 with TRBJ2-5, with D perhaps TRBD2 (6 bases). The sequence came from a female donor in good health, enrolled as a control in a pregnancy study. The CDR3 region has the DNA TGTGCCAGCAGCTTACGCCGAACCCTTGCCGCGGGGCAAGAGACCCAGTACTTC. Protein product: CASSLRRTLAAGQETQYF.